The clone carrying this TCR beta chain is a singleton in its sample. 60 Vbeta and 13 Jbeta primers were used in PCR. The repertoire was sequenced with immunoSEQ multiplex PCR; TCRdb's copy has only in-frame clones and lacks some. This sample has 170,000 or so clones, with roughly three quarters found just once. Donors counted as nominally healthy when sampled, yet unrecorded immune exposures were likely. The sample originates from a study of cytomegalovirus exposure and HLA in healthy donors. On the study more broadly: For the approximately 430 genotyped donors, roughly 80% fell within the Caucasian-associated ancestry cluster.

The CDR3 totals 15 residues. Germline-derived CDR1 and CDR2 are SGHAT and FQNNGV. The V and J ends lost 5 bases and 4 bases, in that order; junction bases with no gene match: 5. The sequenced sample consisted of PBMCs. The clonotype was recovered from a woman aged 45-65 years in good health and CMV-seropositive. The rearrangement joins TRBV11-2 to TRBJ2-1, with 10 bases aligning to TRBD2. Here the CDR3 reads CASSLSGGVYNEQFF. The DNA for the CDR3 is TGTGCCAGCAGCCTGAGCGGGGGGGTATACAATGAGCAGTTCTTC.